These 10 T cell receptor beta chains share one sample of origin, sequenced in a study of OX40 agonist ivuxolimab in advanced cancers. Clones were sequenced by immunoSEQ multiplex PCR, and TCRdb holds only the in-frame ones, with some missing. The sample records 80,000 to 100,000 clones, about 91% being singletons. The input for sequencing was CD4+ or CD8+ T cells sorted from blood, taken in a trial of the OX40 agonist ivuxolimab. The source of these receptors is an adult with an advanced solid tumor such as melanoma, head and neck, liver or kidney cancer.

This clone was seen more than once but under ten times. The chain has TRBV30 and TRBJ1-2; D is unclear. Germline CDR1 reads GTSNPN; CDR2 reads SVGIG (reference sequence). Trimming removed 4 bases at V and 2 bases at J, with 11 bases between. The CDR3 is 13 amino acids. The CDR3 DNA reads TGTGCCTGGAACCCCGGGAGGAACTATGGCTACACCTTC. Protein product: CAWNPGRNYGYTF.

The chain employs TRBV19 and TRBJ1-5, with 7 nucleotides matching TRBD1. The V gene's germline CDR1 is LNHDA and CDR2 SQIVND (reference sequence). Trimming took 6 bases from V and 7 from J; bases not matched to a gene: 6. The CDR3 runs to 13 residues. The CDR3 coding sequence is TGTGCCAGTAGGGACAGGAGAATACAGCCCCAGCATTTT. Its translation: CASRDRRIQPQHF.

This sequence joins TRBV6-4 and TRBJ1-4; D is possibly TRBD1 (5 bases). Trimming stripped 5 bases from V and 8 bases from J, with 12 bases between. The CDR3 length is 13 residues. Germline CDR1 and CDR2: MRHNA and SNTAGT. CDR3 sequence reads: CASSFRVGEKLFF. For the CDR3, the DNA is TGTGCCAGCAGTTTCAGGGTCGGCGAAAAACTGTTTTTT.

The rearrangement joins TRBV7-8 to TRBJ1-1, with a weak D call TRBD1 (5 bases). V was shortened by 5 bases and J by 5 bases, with 12 bases between the two germline ends. Germline V gives CDR1 SGHVS, CDR2 FQNEAQ. This CDR3 is 13 amino acids long. This chain's CDR3 is CASSPDRITEAFF. The CDR3 DNA reads TGTGCCAGCAGCCCAGACAGAATTACTGAAGCTTTCTTT.

The rearrangement uses TRBV5-1 and TRBJ2-3; 8 nucleotides match TRBD1. In germline, CDR1 is SGHRS, CDR2 YFSETQ. The CDR3 contains 15 residues. With V trimmed by 4 bases and J by 0 bases, 4 bases remained unmatched. CDR3 protein: CASSTGQGSTDTQYF. CDR3 nucleotides: TGCGCCAGCAGCACCGGACAGGGAAGCACAGATACGCAGTATTTT.

This chain uses TRBV29-1 with TRBJ2-7, with TRBD1 as a possible D gene (7 bases). This CDR3 is built from 10 residues. Trimming shortened V by 7 bases and J by 12 bases, and 16 bases separated the two germline ends. Germline V gene lookup returns CDR1 SQVTM and CDR2 ANQGSEA. CDR3 nucleotide sequence: TGCAGCGCAACAGGGGAGGTTGGGTACTTC. As protein: CSATGEVGYF.

The chain employs TRBV6-8 and TRBJ1-5; no reliable D call. The germline V gene encodes CDR1 MNHGY and CDR2 SAAAGT. CDR3 size: 15 residues. V lost 5 bases and J 0 bases, leaving 11 bases between the germline ends. The CDR3 nucleotides are TGTGCCAGCAGTCACGGGGAGGGTAGCAATCAGCCCCAGCATTTT. This gives the protein CASSHGEGSNQPQHF.

This chain uses TRBV29-1 with TRBJ2-3; possibly TRBD1 for D (5 bases). V was trimmed by 6 bases and J by 2 bases, leaving 12 bases between them. CDR1 and CDR2 from the germline V gene are SQVTM and ANQGSEA. This CDR3 comprises 13 residues. Here the CDR3 DNA reads TGCAGCGTGGGGCGGCCCCTCACAGATACGCAGTATTTT. Amino acid sequence: CSVGRPLTDTQYF.

The CDR3 nucleotides read TGCAGTGCTAGGGCTCAAGAGACCCAGTACTTC. It translates to CSARAQETQYF. J is TRBJ2-5 and V is TRBV20-1; D call uncertain. CDR1 is DFQATT, CDR2 SNEGSKA, per germline (reference sequence). Trimming shortened V by 3 bases and J by 2 bases, and 4 bases separated the two germline ends. The CDR3 runs 11 residues.

The chain is built from TRBV9 and TRBJ2-5; D might be TRBD1 (7 bases). CDR1 is SGDLS, CDR2 YYNGEE, per germline. The germline V and J ends were trimmed by 0 bases and 5 bases, with 11 bases remaining between them. The CDR3 runs to 14 residues. CDR3 sequence: CASSVGQGGETQYF. For the CDR3, the DNA is TGTGCCAGCAGCGTAGGCCAGGGGGGTGAGACCCAGTACTTC.